This T cell receptor beta chain was sequenced for a study of blood T cells in healthy people across ages. It was with a sample-barcoded 5' primer and a J-beta primer mix that a second PCR of about 6 to 11 cycles was run. TCRdb redid the calling of the 5' RACE reads with MiXCR, one entry per CDR3 protein. The table records some 1.5 million distinct CDR3 sequences, under 55% of them present only once. The TCR sequence derives from a woman under 30 in good health. The sample taken for sequencing was blood.

CDR3 bases: TGTGCCAGCACCAACCGAATAGCAGATACGCAGTATTTT. Protein sequence: CASTNRIADTQYF. The chain has TRBV6-2 or TRBV6-3 and TRBJ2-3; no clear D gene. Germline CDR1 MNHEY, CDR2 SVGEGT. The CDR3 consists of 13 residues. Deletions cut 7 bases from V and 4 bases from J, with 12 bases between.